This record looks at one T cell receptor (beta chain) sequence and its context. The data were taken from a study of blood T cell repertoires in COVID-19. Across the whole study: COVID-19 samples from acute and convalescent phases originated in the United States, Italy and Spain. T cells, B-cell-depleted T cells, or PBMCs supplied cDNA or gDNA.

This CDR3 has 16 residues. The ends were cut back, 5 bases at V and 2 bases at J, with 19 bases in the middle. Germline V lookup: CDR1 MNHEY, CDR2 SVGEGT. Authors' data handling: Nucleated cell counts were estimated from reference gene primer amplification. The data were produced by immunoSEQ multiplex PCR, yet TCRdb's version contains in-frame clones alone and is incomplete. The V and J calls and clone size are taken from that table; D and trimming were inferred from the DNA. The table shows some 350,000 clones, with approximately 86% occurring only once. The gene calls are TRBV6-2 or TRBV6-3 and TRBJ2-7; D is perhaps TRBD2 (5 bases). The specimen sequenced was peripheral blood. The source of this sequence is a human donor in a cohort sampled during active COVID-19. Here the CDR3 reads CASSQRRTTRTYEQYF. In nucleotides, the CDR3 is TGTGCCAGCAGTCAAAGGAGGACCACACGCACCTACGAGCAGTACTTC.